The rows below give T cell receptor beta chains drawn from one sample of a study of blood T cell repertoires in COVID-19. Using immunoSEQ multiplex PCR, the repertoire was profiled, and TCRdb retains in-frame clones only, with some absent. The repertoire includes around 370,000 clones, roughly 89% of them detected once, and more than 3% sits in the top ten. The source material was peripheral blood. These receptors originate from a woman between 18 and 30 years old who had recovered from COVID-19. Both conserved end residues are part of each CDR3. The D gene is left open where the match is weak. Only part of the rows carry a size: once, few, many, or a class if the clone is expanded.

V	J	D	size	DNA	CDR3
TRBV6-5	TRBJ2-4	TRBD1	-	TGTGCCAGCAGTTCCGAGGACAGGGCCAAAAACATTCAGTACTTC	CASSSEDRAKNIQYF
TRBV5-1	TRBJ2-3	-	-	TGCGCCAGCAGCCCAACGGGTGTAACAGATACGCAGTATTTT	CASSPTGVTDTQYF
TRBV11-3	TRBJ2-5	TRBD2	-	TGTGCCAGCAGCTTAGACCCTAGCGGGAGAGAGACCCAGTACTTC	CASSLDPSGRETQYF
TRBV11-3	TRBJ2-3	-	-	TGTGCCAGCAGCCCCAGGTTTGAGCGGAACACAGATACGCAGTATTTT	CASSPRFERNTDTQYF
TRBV9	TRBJ1-2	-	-	TGTGCCAGCAGCCAAACAGGGTCTGGAGCCTATGGCTACACCTTC	CASSQTGSGAYGYTF
TRBV29-1	TRBJ2-1	TRBD2	-	TGCAGCGTTGAACCCGCTAGCGGGAGGGCCAATGAGCAGTTCTTC	CSVEPASGRANEQFF
TRBV18	TRBJ2-1	TRBD2	-	TGTGCCAGCTCCGCCGAACTAGCGGGATACAATGAGCAGTTCTTC	CASSAELAGYNEQFF
TRBV11-3	TRBJ2-1	TRBD2	-	TGTGCCAGCAGCCTTGGACTAGCAGGAGAGTTAGAGCAGTTCTTC	CASSLGLAGELEQFF
TRBV6-5	TRBJ1-1	TRBD1	once	TGTGCCACCCGCGCCGGGACAGGGAGCCCTGAAGCTTTCTTT	CATRAGTGSPEAFF
TRBV28	TRBJ1-4	-	-	TGTGGGACGGGACAACTTCGGGAAAAACTGTTTTTT	CGTGQLREKLFF
TRBV27	TRBJ1-2	TRBD1	-	TGTGCCAGCAGTAGATCGACAGGGCTAAGCTATGGCTACACCTTC	CASSRSTGLSYGYTF
TRBV6-5	TRBJ1-2	-	once	TGTGCCAGCAGTTACTCTCTTACGTACCCACTGAATGGCTACACCTTC	CASSYSLTYPLNGYTF
TRBV5-6	TRBJ2-5	TRBD2	-	TGTGCCAGCAGCCATCCGGGACTAGGCTTACAAGAGACCCAGTACTTC	CASSHPGLGLQETQYF
TRBV4-3	TRBJ1-5	TRBD1	-	TGCGCCAGCAGCCAAGAACACAGGGGGCGATTTCAGCCCCAGCATTTT	CASSQEHRGRFQPQHF
TRBV19	TRBJ2-1	TRBD2	-	TGTGCCAGTAGTATTTTTTCGGGCGGGAGCTCTCACAATGAGCAGTTCTTC	CASSIFSGGSSHNEQFF
TRBV5-5	TRBJ1-6	TRBD1	-	TGTGCCAGCAGCCTGGACAGGGCTAATTCACCCCTCCACTTT	CASSLDRANSPLHF
TRBV11-3	TRBJ1-2	-	-	TGTGCCAGCAGCTTAGATCTCGGTCAGGCCTCGGGAGGCTACACCTTC	CASSLDLGQASGGYTF
TRBV29-1	TRBJ1-1	-	-	TGCAGCGTCGGGAACACATTGAACACTGAAGCTTTCTTT	CSVGNTLNTEAFF
TRBV15	TRBJ2-3	-	-	TGTGCCACCAGCAGAGATGGCGGAGCCACAGATACGCAGTATTTT	CATSRDGGATDTQYF
TRBV7-9	TRBJ1-4	-	few	TGTGCCAGCAGCTTAGGCAGGGGTGAAAAACTGTTTTTT	CASSLGRGEKLFF
TRBV7-2	TRBJ2-1	-	-	TGTGCCAGCAGCTTACCGGGACTCAGGCAGTTCTTC	CASSLPGLRQFF
TRBV21-1	TRBJ1-2	-	-	TGTGCCAGCAGCCCGGGACACACGGGATACACCTTC	CASSPGHTGYTF
TRBV6-5	TRBJ2-3	-	few	TGTGCCAGTACCCTGAGTCTCCGAGATACGCAGTATTTT	CASTLSLRDTQYF
TRBV9	TRBJ2-1	TRBD2	-	TGTGCCAGCAGCTCGCGGGAGGGCCCCTACAATGAGCAGTTCTTC	CASSSREGPYNEQFF
TRBV5-1	TRBJ1-2	-	-	TGCGCCAGCAGTGGGAGCGGGCTGTCGGGCTACACCTTC	CASSGSGLSGYTF
TRBV27	TRBJ1-4	TRBD1	-	TGTGCCAGCAGTTTAAGGGACAGGGTTTTGGGGTTTAATGAAAAACTGTTTTTT	CASSLRDRVLGFNEKLFF
TRBV5-8	TRBJ2-1	TRBD2	-	TGTGCCAGCAGCGCCAGACTAGCGTCGGGTGAGCAGTTCTTC	CASSARLASGEQFF
TRBV13	TRBJ2-1	TRBD2	-	TGTGCCAGCAGCTTCGGTAGCGGGAGGGCCGTCTATGAGCAGTTCTTC	CASSFGSGRAVYEQFF